This T cell receptor beta chain derives from a study of regulatory T cells in long-lasting Graves disease. Time point described: newly diagnosed GD, antithyroid drugs for less than 3 months. PBMC-extracted RNA yielded the TCR library. With iRepertoire HTBI primers and Arm-PCR of CDR3 regions, TCR beta libraries were built. TCRdb fed the multiplex PCR reads into MiXCR, producing one record per CDR3 protein. The repertoire holds about 240,000 distinct CDR3 sequences, with 20% to 25% as singletons. This clonotype showed up many times. What it recognizes is unknown. V lost 8 bases to trimming and J lost 8 bases; unmatched junction nucleotides: 2. CDR3 length: 13 amino acids. The V gene's germline CDR1 is SNHLY and CDR2 FYNNEI. Broader study findings: Persistent cases of Graves' showed reduced TCR diversity relative to newly diagnosed patients.

This TCR was recovered from a female donor with Graves disease. Specimen: peripheral blood mononuclear cells (PBMCs), collected at new diagnosis, from a patient treated with antithyroid drugs. The chain recombines TRBV2 with TRBJ1-6; TRBD1 aligns across 11 bases. CDR3 residues: CASVGQGDSPLHF. The CDR3 nucleotides read TGTGCCAGCGTGGGACAGGGGGATTCACCCCTCCACTTT.